This entry lists 13 T cell receptor beta chains sequenced from one sample in a study of blood T cells in healthy people across ages. A second PCR, run for about 6 to 11 cycles, used a sample-barcoded 5' primer plus a J-beta primer mix. From the 5' RACE reads, TCRdb called clonotypes with MiXCR, one entry per CDR3 protein. The sample lists under 2,000,000 distinct CDR3 sequences, roughly 49% seen once, with around 2.1% in the top ten. The source material was blood. The receptor set was obtained from a woman aged 40-49 years in good health.

The chain joins TRBV5-6 to TRBJ2-5; D is possibly TRBD1 (5 bases). Trimming took 5 bases from V and 0 from J, leaving 14 bases between them. Germline CDR1 SGHDT, CDR2 YYEEEE. This CDR3 comprises 15 residues. The CDR3, as DNA: TGTGCCAGCAGATGGGGCAGTCGAAACCAAGAGACCCAGTACTTC. Translating it yields CASRWGSRNQETQYF.

The DNA of the CDR3 is TGTGCCAGCAGTTTTTGCCAAAATGGATATGGCTACACCTTC. Its protein product is CASSFCQNGYGYTF. The genes are TRBV12-3 or TRBV12-4 and TRBJ1-2; D unclear. V was pared by 3 bases and J by 5 bases, with 13 bases between. The CDR3 contains 14 residues.

This clonotype occurred a few times. V usage is TRBV7-2 and J usage is TRBJ1-2; the match to TRBD1 covers 8 bases. The length of the CDR3 is 13 residues. J gave up 8 bases and V 3 bases, and 5 bases lay outside the gene matches. Germline V gene data show CDR1 as SGHTA and CDR2 as FQGNSA. The CDR3 is CASSLVAGGGYTF. The CDR3 DNA follows: TGTGCCAGCAGCTTGGTGGCAGGGGGCGGCTACACCTTC.

V is TRBV6-1 and J is TRBJ2-1, with D possibly TRBD1 on 5 matching bases. The J call may be in error: the DNA end matches TRBJ2-7 better. The CDR3 has 15 amino acids. Germline CDR1 reads MNHNS; CDR2 reads SASEGT. The DNA of the CDR3 is TGTGCCAGCACATCGGTGTCAGGGCCACCCGGAGAGCAGTACTTC. Translated, it gives CASTSVSGPPGEQYF.

The chain combines TRBV10-3 with TRBJ2-3, with TRBD2 matching 9 bases. Germline V gives CDR1 ENHRY, CDR2 SYGVKD. The length of the CDR3 is 14 residues. With V trimmed by 7 bases and J by 7 bases, 9 bases remained unmatched. This chain's CDR3 is CAIKAGGGANTQYF. DNA for the CDR3: TGTGCCATCAAGGCTGGCGGGGGGGCTAATACGCAGTATTTT.

There are a few counts of this clonotype. The rearrangement joins TRBV29-1 to TRBJ1-2; D is undetermined. Germline CDR1 and CDR2: SQVTM and ANQGSEA. This CDR3 region has 13 residues. Trimming left V 4 bases short and J 4 bases short, with 13 bases between. This CDR3 is CSVAEDGSYGYTF. Here the CDR3 DNA reads TGCAGCGTTGCCGAAGACGGGAGCTATGGCTACACCTTC.

V and J are TRBV20-1 and TRBJ2-1; D not resolved. The V gene's germline CDR1 is DFQATT and CDR2 SNEGSKA (reference sequence). Between the trimmed V and J ends, which lost 6 bases and 2 bases, there was a span of 14 bases. The length of the CDR3 is 14 residues. CDR3 residues: CSASSQDPYNEQFF. CDR3 coding DNA: TGCAGTGCCTCATCGCAGGACCCCTACAATGAGCAGTTCTTC.

The table lists this clonotype with a count of one. This chain links TRBV20-1 with TRBJ2-5; the D gene could be TRBD1 or TRBD2 (5 bases each). Gene TRBJ2-7 matches the end of the DNA better, so the J call may be wrong. Germline V gives CDR1 DFQATT, CDR2 SNEGSKA (reference sequence). The CDR3 is made up of 15 amino acids. In nucleotides, the CDR3 is TGCAGTGCTAGAGATCTTGGGACCGACCTCTACGAGCAGTACTTC. This codes for CSARDLGTDLYEQYF.

This clonotype was counted once. V usage is TRBV28 and J usage is TRBJ2-7; 10 nucleotides match TRBD2. Germline V lookup: CDR1 MDHEN, CDR2 SYDVKM. V was pared by 5 bases and J by 2 bases, with 9 bases of the junction left unmatched. The CDR3 has 16 residues. The DNA of the CDR3 is TGTGCCAGCAGTCCCCTTAGCGGGGGGTTAACCTACGAGCAGTACTTC. It codes for CASSPLSGGLTYEQYF.

This chain links TRBV11-2 with TRBJ2-1, with 8 positions matching TRBD2. This CDR3 has 16 residues. V lost 5 bases to trimming and J lost 1 base; unmatched junction nucleotides: 7. The V gene's germline CDR1 is SGHAT and CDR2 FQNNGV. CDR3 loop: CASSQLLAASYNEQFF. The DNA for the CDR3 is TGTGCCAGCAGCCAGCTACTAGCGGCTTCCTACAATGAGCAGTTCTTC. Full variable domain (rest looked up from reference TRBV11-2 and TRBJ2-1): EAGVAQSPRYKIIEKRQSVAFWCNPISGHATLYWYQQILGQGPKLLIQFQNNGVVDDSQLPKDRFSAERLKGVDSTLKIQPAKLEDSAVYLCASSQLLAASYNEQFFGPGTRLTVL.

This clonotype was seen a few times. V usage is TRBV29-1 and J usage is TRBJ1-4, with 7 bases identical to TRBD1. The CDR3 runs 13 residues. The V gene end was trimmed by 5 bases and the J gene end by 3 bases; junction bases not matched to a gene: 3. Germline values: CDR1 SQVTM, CDR2 ANQGSEA. For the CDR3, the DNA is TGCAGCGTTACAGGGGCAGCTAATGAAAAACTGTTTTTT. The encoded protein is CSVTGAANEKLFF. Combining the CDR3 with reference TRBV29-1 and TRBJ1-4 gives the whole variable domain SAVISQKPSRDICQRGTSLTIQCQVDSQVTMMFWYRQQPGQSLTLIATANQGSEATYESGFVIDKFPISRPNLTFSTLTVSNMSPEDSSIYLCSVTGAANEKLFFGSGTQLSVL.

The CDR3 reads CASRQQGTLTEAFF. As DNA, the CDR3 is TGCGCCAGCAGGCAACAGGGGACCCTCACTGAAGCTTTCTTT. The chain uses TRBV4-1 and TRBJ1-1, with 7 bases identical to TRBD1. From germline, CDR1 is MGHRA and CDR2 YSYEKL. The CDR3 has 14 residues. With V trimmed by 6 bases and J by 4 bases, 8 bases remained unmatched.

This chain's CDR3 is CASSLGDFPLQGYGYTF. Written as DNA, the CDR3 is TGTGCCAGCAGTTTAGGGGACTTCCCACTTCAAGGCTATGGCTACACCTTC. The chain recombines TRBV12-3 or TRBV12-4 with TRBJ1-2, with D possibly TRBD1 on 5 matching bases. CDR3 length: 17 residues. V lost 1 base and J 4 bases, leaving 19 bases between the germline ends.